Listed here are 27 T cell receptor beta chains from one sample, sequenced in a study of OX40 agonist ivuxolimab in advanced cancers. This table comes from immunoSEQ multiplex PCR, and its TCRdb copy is limited to in-frame clones, with some not included. In the table there are 60,000 to 90,000 clones, roughly 81% of which are singletons. The material sequenced was CD4+ or CD8+ T cells sorted from blood, taken in a trial of the OX40 agonist ivuxolimab. The receptor set was obtained from an adult with an advanced solid tumor such as melanoma, head and neck, liver or kidney cancer.

This clone has only a few counts. The chain links TRBV19 to TRBJ1-2, with D unclear. Trimming cost V 4 bases and J 2 bases, with 2 bases left between them. The CDR3 length is 11 residues. Germline CDR1 is LNHDA and CDR2 is SQIVND (reference sequence). The CDR3 region has the DNA TGTGCCAGTAGTAGGAACTATGGCTACACCTTC. It is translated as CASSRNYGYTF.

This clone came up many times. V usage is TRBV5-1 and J usage is TRBJ2-1; 9 bases fit TRBD1. CDR1 SGHRS and CDR2 YFSETQ come from the germline V gene. This CDR3 has 15 residues. V lost 3 bases, J lost 6 bases, and 7 bases stayed unmatched. This chain's CDR3 is CASSSPGQGGNEQFF. CDR3 DNA: TGCGCCAGCAGCTCACCGGGACAGGGTGGCAATGAGCAGTTCTTC. The complete variable domain, with remaining parts taken from reference TRBV5-1 and TRBJ2-1, reads KAGVTQTPRYLIKTRGQQVTLSCSPISGHRSVSWYQQTPGQGLQFLFEYFSETQRNKGNFPGRFSGRQFSNSRSEMNVSTLELGDSALYLCASSSPGQGGNEQFFGPGTRLTVL.

This clone occurred a few times. The V gene is TRBV27, the J gene TRBJ2-3; D is tentatively TRBD1 or TRBD2 (6 bases each). Germline V gene sequence: CDR1 MNHEY, CDR2 SMNVEV (reference sequence). CDR3 length equals 16 residues. V was pared by 2 bases and J by 1 base, with 13 bases between. The CDR3, as DNA: TGTGCCAGCAGTTTAAGGGGGGACACGGGCACAGATACGCAGTATTTT. Encoded protein: CASSLRGDTGTDTQYF.

V is TRBV7-2 and J is TRBJ1-1; D ambiguous. The V gene lost 5 bases and the J gene lost 11 bases, with 3 bases spanning the gap. This CDR3 has 8 amino acids. Per the germline V gene, CDR1 is SGHTA and CDR2 is FQGNSA. CDR3 region: CASSRAFF. The CDR3 coding sequence is TGTGCCAGCAGCCGCGCTTTCTTT.

The V call is TRBV5-4, the J call TRBJ2-7; possibly TRBD1 for D (6 bases). Germline CDR1 SGHNT, CDR2 YYREEE (reference sequence). V was shortened by 0 bases and J by 7 bases, with 8 bases between the two germline ends. The CDR3 is made up of 12 amino acids. The CDR3 DNA reads as TGTGCCAGCAGCTTGGGAGGGGGTGAGCAGTACTTC. Its protein is CASSLGGGEQYF.

The chain joins TRBV18 to TRBJ1-1; D not certain. Trimming pared 1 base from V and 0 bases from J, leaving 15 bases between. This CDR3 has 17 amino acids. Germline CDR1 reads KGHSH; CDR2 reads LQKENI. The CDR3 sequence is CASSPRLTGTMNTEAFF. CDR3 DNA: TGTGCCAGCTCACCACGCCTGACGGGTACGATGAACACTGAAGCTTTCTTT. Full variable domain (rest looked up from reference TRBV18 and TRBJ1-1): NAGVMQNPRHLVRRRGQEARLRCSPMKGHSHVYWYRQLPEEGLKFMVYLQKENIIDESGMPKERFSAEFPKEGPSILRIQQVVRGDSAAYFCASSPRLTGTMNTEAFFGQGTRLTVV.

Only a few counts were recorded for this clone. This chain uses TRBV11-2 with TRBJ1-2; a possible D gene is TRBD1 (6 bases). The V end lost 5 bases, the J end lost 0 bases, and 10 bases lay between the germline ends. CDR3 length: 14 amino acids. Germline V gene data show CDR1 as SGHAT and CDR2 as FQNNGV. This CDR3 is CASSQTGSNYGYTF. The DNA of the CDR3 is TGTGCCAGCAGCCAGACAGGTTCTAACTATGGCTACACCTTC.

As regards this clone: One base away lies a much larger clone, so this may be a sequencing read error. The J gene is TRBJ2-1, the V gene TRBV7-6, with 12 nucleotides matching TRBD2. The J segment lost 8 bases and the V segment lost 5 bases, leaving 10 bases of the junction unmatched. Germline V gene lookup returns CDR1 SGHVS and CDR2 FNYEAQ. The CDR3 runs 16 residues. The CDR3 DNA is TGTGCCAGCAGCGGAGGGGGGGCTAGCGGGAGGGATGAGCAGTTCTTC. This gives the protein CASSGGGASGRDEQFF.

The genes are TRBV5-1 and TRBJ2-1, with D perhaps matching TRBD1 (5 bases). This CDR3 is built from 16 residues. Germline V lookup: CDR1 SGHRS, CDR2 YFSETQ. V was cut by 1 base and J by 0 bases, with 11 bases left in between. CDR3 nucleotide sequence: TGCGCCAGCAGCTTGTTACAGGCTGGCTCCTACAATGAGCAGTTCTTC. This sequence encodes CASSLLQAGSYNEQFF.

V is TRBV14 and J is TRBJ2-5, with TRBD2 matching 7 bases. The better agreement between TRBJ2-7 and the DNA end casts doubt on the J call. The germline CDR1 and CDR2 sequences are SGHDN and FVKESK. This CDR3 comprises 15 residues. The chain's CDR3 is CASSQVAGFDDEQYF. The CDR3 DNA reads TGTGCCAGCAGCCAAGTAGCGGGTTTTGATGACGAGCAGTACTTC.

The J gene is TRBJ1-1, the V gene TRBV19; D unresolved. Between the trimmed V and J ends, which lost 5 bases and 1 base, there was a span of 5 bases. The CDR3 loop spans 12 amino acids. Germline CDR1 reads LNHDA; CDR2 reads SQIVND (reference sequence). The CDR3 sequence: CASSFGNTEAFF. DNA of the CDR3: TGTGCCAGTAGTTTCGGGAACACTGAAGCTTTCTTT.

V is TRBV7-9 and J is TRBJ1-2; 7 positions agree with TRBD1. CDR1 SEHNR and CDR2 FQNEAQ come from the germline V gene (reference sequence). The CDR3 extends over 15 amino acids. J lost 7 bases, V lost 7 bases, and 15 bases had no gene match. The CDR3, as DNA: TGTGCCAGCACCTCGGGCGGGACAGTTCCTTTTGGCTACACCTTC. Translating it yields CASTSGGTVPFGYTF.

The chain has TRBV6-5 and TRBJ2-7; D gene ambiguous. Germline V gives CDR1 MNHEY, CDR2 SVGAGI. Trimming took off 0 bases at V and 3 bases at J, with 12 bases between the two ends. The CDR3 is 15 amino acids. The CDR3 protein is CASSYSPRHYYEQYF. CDR3 sequence (DNA): TGTGCCAGCAGTTACTCGCCCAGACACTACTACGAGCAGTACTTC.

The sample holds one count of this clone. The chain employs TRBV7-2 and TRBJ1-1; D unresolved. V lost 1 base and J lost 3, with 6 bases in between. Per germline, CDR1 SGHTA and CDR2 FQGNSA. The CDR3 covers 13 residues. The CDR3 DNA is TGTGCCAGCAGCTTAGTTACTTACACTGAAGCTTTCTTT. The encoded protein is CASSLVTYTEAFF.

V gene TRBV19 combines with J gene TRBJ1-2; 10 bases align to TRBD1. Germline V gene lookup returns CDR1 LNHDA and CDR2 SQIVND (reference sequence). The CDR3 covers 16 residues. The V gene end was trimmed by 4 bases and the J gene end by 8 bases; junction bases not matched to a gene: 13. The CDR3 region has the DNA TGTGCCAGTAGTACCAGACAGGGGGCGATTTTCTTGGGCTACACCTTC. It specifies CASSTRQGAIFLGYTF.

V is TRBV9 and J is TRBJ2-1, with 7 nucleotides matching TRBD1. Germline assignment: CDR1 SGDLS and CDR2 YYNGEE. J lost 7 bases, V lost 9 bases, and 16 bases had no gene match. The CDR3 loop spans 15 amino acids. The CDR3 bases are TGTGCCATCTACGCATACTTCAGGGGGTGGAATGAGCAGTTCTTC. Protein: CAIYAYFRGWNEQFF.

The chain has TRBV27 and TRBJ2-7, with 8 bases fitting TRBD1. This CDR3 has 14 residues. Germline assignment: CDR1 MNHEY and CDR2 SMNVEV (reference sequence). Trimming cost V 4 bases and J 2 bases; bases outside gene matches: 4. CDR3 nucleotide sequence: TGTGCCAGCAGTTCTACAGGGGGAGCCTACGAGCAGTACTTC. It is translated as CASSSTGGAYEQYF.

This chain connects TRBV2 to TRBJ2-7; the D is unclear. CDR3 length: 11 residues. Trimming took 5 bases from V and 2 from J, leaving 4 bases between them. Looked up from germline, CDR1 is SNHLY and CDR2 is FYNNEI. In nucleotides, the CDR3 is TGTGCCAGCAGTACTACCTACGAGCAGTACTTC. Protein: CASSTTYEQYF.

This clone has a handful of counts. The genes are TRBV7-9 and TRBJ1-6; the match to TRBD1 covers 7 bases. The length of the CDR3 is 14 residues. Germline-derived CDR1 and CDR2 are SEHNR and FQNEAQ (reference sequence). Trimming at V came to 5 bases and at J to 8 bases, leaving 6 bases not matched to a gene. CDR3 nucleotides: TGTGCCAGCAGCAGACAGGGAACGGATTCACCCCTCCACTTT. It translates to CASSRQGTDSPLHF.

The chain has TRBV7-3 and TRBJ2-5; 8 positions match TRBD1. The tail of the sequence fits TRBJ2-7 better, so the J call may be wrong. The germline V gene has CDR1 SGHTA and CDR2 FQGTGA. CDR3 length: 15 amino acids. CDR3 sequence: CASSPQGVGPYEQYF. The CDR3 nucleotides read TGTGCCAGCAGCCCACAGGGGGTGGGCCCCTACGAGCAGTACTTC.

The chain links TRBV2 to TRBJ2-2; the D gene could be TRBD1 or TRBD2 (5 bases each). This CDR3 is built from 16 residues. V was shortened by 7 bases and J by 6 bases, with 21 bases between the two germline ends. Germline CDR1 reads SNHLY; CDR2 reads FYNNEI. CDR3 DNA sequence: TGTGCCAGCACCATTCGGGGACCCTCCGGTCCCGGGGAGCTGTTTTTT. Translation: CASTIRGPSGPGELFF.

The chain recombines TRBV6-5 with TRBJ1-1; no definite D call. The length of the CDR3 is 12 residues. Looked up from germline, CDR1 is MNHEY and CDR2 is SVGAGI. V shed 10 bases and J shed 1 base, with 10 bases lying between them. For the CDR3, the DNA is TGTGCCACCAGAAACTGGAACACTGAAGCTTTCTTT. Its translation: CATRNWNTEAFF.

The chain joins TRBV4-1 to TRBJ1-6; TRBD1 matches at 10 bases. This CDR3 has 16 amino acids. The germline V gene encodes CDR1 MGHRA and CDR2 YSYEKL. V shed 1 base, J shed 7 bases, and the junction held 4 bases outside the gene matches. The CDR3 region has the DNA TGCGCCAGCAGCCAAGGACAGGGGGCATGGAATTCACCCCTCCACTTT. Its protein product is CASSQGQGAWNSPLHF.

The rearrangement joins TRBV19 to TRBJ1-1, with TRBD1 identical over 8 bases. This CDR3 region has 15 residues. Germline V lookup: CDR1 LNHDA, CDR2 SQIVND (reference sequence). V lost 3 bases to trimming and J lost 2 bases; unmatched junction nucleotides: 5. CDR3 in amino acids: CASSMGTGLNTEAFF. In nucleotides, the CDR3 is TGTGCCAGTAGTATGGGGACAGGACTAAACACTGAAGCTTTCTTT.

The chain carries TRBV6-1 and TRBJ2-1, with D possibly TRBD2 on 6 matching bases. V gave up 1 base and J gave up 5 bases, with 12 bases separating them. CDR1 and CDR2 from the germline V gene are MNHNS and SASEGT. The CDR3 has 15 residues. CDR3 sequence: CASSEGAGSDNEQFF. In DNA form, the CDR3 reads TGTGCCAGCAGTGAAGGGGCGGGATCCGACAATGAGCAGTTCTTC.

The rearrangement links TRBV7-3 to TRBJ1-1; D perhaps matches TRBD1 (5 bases). The V end lost 3 bases, the J end lost 1 base, and 18 bases lay between the germline ends. The CDR3 spans 17 residues. Germline V gene sequence: CDR1 SGHTA, CDR2 FQGTGA. CDR3 protein: CASSFAANRWENTEAFF. CDR3 nucleotide sequence: TGTGCCAGCAGCTTCGCAGCCAACAGGTGGGAGAACACTGAAGCTTTCTTT.

The chain recombines TRBV7-8 with TRBJ2-4; 11 positions agree with TRBD2. The germline CDR1 and CDR2 sequences are SGHVS and FQNEAQ. The CDR3 runs to 18 residues. V was pared by 1 base and J by 2 bases, with 7 bases of the junction left unmatched. The chain's CDR3 is CASSLVAGGIGTKNIQYF. CDR3 DNA sequence: TGTGCCAGCAGCTTAGTAGCGGGGGGGATAGGAACCAAAAACATTCAGTACTTC.